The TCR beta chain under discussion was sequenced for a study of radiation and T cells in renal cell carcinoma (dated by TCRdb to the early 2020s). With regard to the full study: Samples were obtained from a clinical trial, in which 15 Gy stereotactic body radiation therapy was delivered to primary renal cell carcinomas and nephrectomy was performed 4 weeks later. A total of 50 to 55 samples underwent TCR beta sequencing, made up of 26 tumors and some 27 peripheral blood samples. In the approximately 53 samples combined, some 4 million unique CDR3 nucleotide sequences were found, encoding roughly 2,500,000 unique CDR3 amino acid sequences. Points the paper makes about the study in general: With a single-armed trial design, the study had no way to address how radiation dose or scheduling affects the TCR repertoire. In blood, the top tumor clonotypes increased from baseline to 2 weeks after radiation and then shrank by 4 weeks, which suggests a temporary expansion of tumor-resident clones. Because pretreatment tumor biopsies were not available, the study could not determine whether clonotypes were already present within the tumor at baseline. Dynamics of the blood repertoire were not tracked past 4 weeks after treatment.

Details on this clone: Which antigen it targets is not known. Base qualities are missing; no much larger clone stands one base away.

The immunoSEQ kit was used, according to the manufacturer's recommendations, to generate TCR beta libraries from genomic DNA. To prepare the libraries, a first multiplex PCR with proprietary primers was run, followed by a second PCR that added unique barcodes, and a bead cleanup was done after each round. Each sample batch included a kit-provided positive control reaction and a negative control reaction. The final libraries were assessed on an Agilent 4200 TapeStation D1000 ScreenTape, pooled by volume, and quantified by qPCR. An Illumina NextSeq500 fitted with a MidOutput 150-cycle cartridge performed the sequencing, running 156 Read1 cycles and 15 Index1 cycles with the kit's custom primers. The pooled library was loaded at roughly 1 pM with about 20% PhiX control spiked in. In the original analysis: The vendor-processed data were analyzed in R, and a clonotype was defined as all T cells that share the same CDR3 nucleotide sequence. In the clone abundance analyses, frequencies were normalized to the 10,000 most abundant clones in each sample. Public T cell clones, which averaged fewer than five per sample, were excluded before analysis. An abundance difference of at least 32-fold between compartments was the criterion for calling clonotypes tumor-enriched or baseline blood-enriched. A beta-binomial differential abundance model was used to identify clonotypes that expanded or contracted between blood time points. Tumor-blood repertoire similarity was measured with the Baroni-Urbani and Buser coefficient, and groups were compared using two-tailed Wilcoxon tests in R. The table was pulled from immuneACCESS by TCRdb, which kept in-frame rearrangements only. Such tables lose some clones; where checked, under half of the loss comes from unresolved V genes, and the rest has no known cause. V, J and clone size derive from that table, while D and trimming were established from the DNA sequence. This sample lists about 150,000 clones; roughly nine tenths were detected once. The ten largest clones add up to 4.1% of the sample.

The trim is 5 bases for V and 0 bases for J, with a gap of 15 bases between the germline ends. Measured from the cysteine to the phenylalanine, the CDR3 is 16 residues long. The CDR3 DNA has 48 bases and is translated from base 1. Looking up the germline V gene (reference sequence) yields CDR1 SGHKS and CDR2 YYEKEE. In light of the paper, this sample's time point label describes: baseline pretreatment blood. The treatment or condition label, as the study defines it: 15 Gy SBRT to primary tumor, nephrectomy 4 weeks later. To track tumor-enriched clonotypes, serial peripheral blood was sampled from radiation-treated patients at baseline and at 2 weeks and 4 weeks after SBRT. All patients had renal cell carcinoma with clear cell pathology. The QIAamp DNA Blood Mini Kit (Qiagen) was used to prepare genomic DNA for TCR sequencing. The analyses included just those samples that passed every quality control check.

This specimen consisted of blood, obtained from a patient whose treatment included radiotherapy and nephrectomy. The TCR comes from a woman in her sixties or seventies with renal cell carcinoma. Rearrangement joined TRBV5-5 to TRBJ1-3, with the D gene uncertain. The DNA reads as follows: TGTGCCAGCAGTCCACCTGCACTTAGCTCTGGAAACACCATATATTTT. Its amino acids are CASSPPALSSGNTIYF.